This T cell receptor beta chain derives from a study of human T cells and chemical hapten exposure. Time point meaning: pre-sensitization, week 0. Treatment in this sample: therapeutic diphenylcyclopropenone sensitization with weekly scalp DPC. Trimming shortened V by 5 bases and J by 0 bases, and 14 bases separated the two germline ends. There are 17 residues in the CDR3. The germline gives CDR1 LGHNA, CDR2 YSLEER. Broader study findings: Positively correlated with patch test score were the counts of PT1 expanded TCRs.

TCRdb passed the RACE reads through MiXCR, listing each CDR3 protein once. Counted here are a few hundred thousand distinct CDR3 sequences, 7.5% to 8% occurring once; the ten biggest clones make up 0.9% to 1.5%. This clonotype has at least ten counts. Its antigen is not identified. The V call is TRBV4-3, the J call TRBJ2-6; no clear D gene. The source was whole blood, collected in connection with sensitization to the hapten diphenylcyclopropenone (DPC). The receptor comes from a man younger than 30 with alopecia areata. Some clones in this sample may be carry-over from other donors' samples. The CDR3 protein is CASSIQSSNSGANVLTF. The DNA for the CDR3 is TGCGCCAGCAGCATTCAGTCCAGTAACTCTGGGGCCAACGTCCTGACTTTC.